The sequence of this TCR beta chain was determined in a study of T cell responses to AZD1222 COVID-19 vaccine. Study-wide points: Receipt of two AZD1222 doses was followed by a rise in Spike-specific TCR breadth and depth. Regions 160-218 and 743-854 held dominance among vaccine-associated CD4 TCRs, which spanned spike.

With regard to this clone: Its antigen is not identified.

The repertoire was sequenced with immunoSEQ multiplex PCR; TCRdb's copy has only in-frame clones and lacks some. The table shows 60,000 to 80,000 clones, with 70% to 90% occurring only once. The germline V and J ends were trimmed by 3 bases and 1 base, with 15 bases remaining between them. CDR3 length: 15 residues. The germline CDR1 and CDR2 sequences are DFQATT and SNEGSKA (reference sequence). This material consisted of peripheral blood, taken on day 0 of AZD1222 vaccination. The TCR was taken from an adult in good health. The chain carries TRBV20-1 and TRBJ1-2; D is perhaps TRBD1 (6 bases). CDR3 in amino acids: CSASRGTVGNYGYTF. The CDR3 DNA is TGCAGTGCTAGTAGGGGGACGGTTGGTAACTATGGCTACACCTTC.